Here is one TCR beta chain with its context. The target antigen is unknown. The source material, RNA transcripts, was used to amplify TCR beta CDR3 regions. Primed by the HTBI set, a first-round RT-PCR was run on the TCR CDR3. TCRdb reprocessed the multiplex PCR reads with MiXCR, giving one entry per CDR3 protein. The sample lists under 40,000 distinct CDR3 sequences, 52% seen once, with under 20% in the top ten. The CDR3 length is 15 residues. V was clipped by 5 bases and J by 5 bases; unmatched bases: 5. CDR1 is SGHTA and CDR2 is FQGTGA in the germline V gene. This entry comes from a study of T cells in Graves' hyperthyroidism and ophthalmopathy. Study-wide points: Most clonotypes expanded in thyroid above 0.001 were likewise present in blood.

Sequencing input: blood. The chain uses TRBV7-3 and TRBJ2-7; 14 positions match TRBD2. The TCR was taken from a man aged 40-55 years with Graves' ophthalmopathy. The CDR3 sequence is CASSMTSGGVDEQYF. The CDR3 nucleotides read TGTGCCAGCAGCATGACTAGCGGGGGGGTTGACGAGCAGTACTTC.